This T cell receptor (beta chain) was profiled in a study of cytomegalovirus exposure and HLA in healthy donors. This clone appeared a few times. Germline-derived CDR1 and CDR2 are SQVTM and ANQGSEA. The CDR3 runs to 13 residues. V was clipped by 7 bases and J by 4 bases; unmatched bases: 9. The primer mix had 60 Vbeta and 13 Jbeta primers. Repertoires were generated with immunoSEQ multiplex PCR, while TCRdb's copy carries only in-frame clones and drops some. The table has 60,000 to 70,000 clones, around 62% seen once. The chain links TRBV29-1 to TRBJ1-1; 7 bases line up with TRBD1. Sequences were obtained from PBMCs. This clonotype was sampled from a man aged 35-49 years in good health and CMV-seropositive. The CDR3 reads CSGKERGLTEAFF. The CDR3 DNA follows: TGCAGCGGAAAGGAAAGGGGGCTCACTGAAGCTTTCTTT.